Reported below is one T cell receptor (beta chain). Its antigen specificity is not known. The record has no base qualities; no much larger clone is one base away. Preparation of the library involved multiplex PCR. Reads for this sample came from an Illumina HiSeq 4000. To build TCR beta libraries, CDR3 regions were amplified by Arm-PCR using iRepertoire HTBI primers. Before sequencing, the PCR products went through gel purification. On the study's bioinformatics: A total of fewer than 80 TRBV and more than twelve TRBJ segments were identified across samples and were used for gene usage analysis of CDR3 amino acid clonotypes. Filtered high-quality paired reads were merged into contigs using COPE and FqMerger. Contigs were aligned with BLAST to IMGT TRBV, TRBD and TRBJ reference genes, and CDR3 was defined per IMGT. Clonotypes above 0.1% frequency were classified as highly expanded clones. Shannon entropy was used to measure repertoire diversity, and the Gini coefficient was used to measure V-J evenness. Public clonotypes were defined as clonotypes shared by more than one individual. The public sequencing data were trimmed at Q25 with fastp and processed into clonotypes with MiXCR by TCRdb, which kept only in-frame beta chains. Merged by CDR3 protein, the rows form single entries marked with the most common genes and DNA. TCRdb, rather than the study authors, made the V and J calls. This sample gives 600,000 to 800,000 distinct CDR3 sequences in total; around 30% of them show up just once. The ten largest clones capture about two fifths of the sample.

This sample is part of a study of regulatory T cells in long-lasting Graves disease (dated by TCRdb to the early 2020s). Describing the broader study: To count as having persistent Graves' disease, a patient had to have received antithyroid drug treatment for over 5 years with TSH receptor autoantibodies remaining persistently positive. Patients with persistent Graves' disease were compared with patients with newly diagnosed Graves' disease using TCR sequencing and RNA sequencing of peripheral blood. The study was registered as a clinical trial and conducted in China. A total of around 35 samples underwent TCR sequencing, from roughly 13 patients with persistent Graves' disease and some 20 patients with newly diagnosed Graves' disease. Antithyroid drugs had been taken for approximately 10 years on average by persistent Graves' disease patients in the clinical cohort.

Overall study outcomes, separate from this receptor: Persistent disease showed preferential use of TRBV28, TRBJ1-2 and TRBJ2-5, whereas newly diagnosed disease favored TRBV20-1 and TRBJ2-1. Sequencing and analysis were restricted to the TCR beta chain. A larger number of public clonotypes was shared among persistent patients (fewer than 3,000) than among newly diagnosed patients (roughly 930). The authors acknowledged the small sample size as a limitation that may reduce accuracy. Compared with newly diagnosed patients, persistent Graves' disease patients had lower TCR Shannon entropy and fewer highly expanded clones, which suggests clonal expansion. Because the primary lesion, thyroid tissue, could not be accessed, the study looked at peripheral blood alone.

The junction carries 10 bases between V and J, which are trimmed by 4 bases and 3 bases respectively. The CDR3 spans 13 residues, from the cysteine through the phenylalanine. The DNA shown is the 39-base CDR3, in frame from base 1. As encoded in the germline V gene (reference sequence), CDR1 is LNHDA while CDR2 is SQIVND. The time point label on this specimen signifies: persistent/refractory GD, antithyroid drugs over 5 years with positive TRAb. For both TCR sequencing and RNA sequencing, RNA was extracted from PBMCs using TRIzol. The diagnosis of Graves' disease was made according to American Thyroid Association guidelines. Patients for the study were recruited at an endocrinology department in Xi'an, China. Each patient gave approximately 10 milliliters of peripheral blood, collected in an EDTA anticoagulant tube. Ficoll Paque Plus density gradient separation was used to isolate PBMCs, and no further T cell sorting was performed. An Agilent 2100 Bioanalyzer and agarose gel were used to check RNA quality, and a NanoDrop 2000 was used to measure RNA concentration.

The clonotype comes from a female donor with Graves disease. The source was peripheral blood mononuclear cells (PBMCs), collected when the disease was refractory, from a patient treated with antithyroid drugs. The rearrangement combines TRBV19 with TRBJ2-7, with no D gene named confidently. The CDR3 amino acid sequence is: CASSTLDGYEQYF. The nucleotide sequence is TGTGCCAGTAGTACCTTGGACGGCTACGAGCAGTACTTC.